This section outlines one T cell receptor (beta chain) sequence together with its context. The data originate from a study of blood T cell repertoires in COVID-19. Here immunoSEQ multiplex PCR was the method, and the copy in TCRdb shows in-frame clones only, minus some. The sample lists about 100,000 clones; about 85% were seen once. The ends lost 1 base at V and 5 bases at J; junction bases unmatched: 5. The CDR3 is made up of 16 amino acids. Germline CDR1 and CDR2: SGHKS and YYEKEE (reference sequence). The sample consisted of peripheral blood. The origin of this receptor is a woman in her sixties or seventies with active or convalescent COVID-19. The J gene is TRBJ2-1, the V gene TRBV5-5; 11 positions agree with TRBD2. As DNA, the CDR3 is TGTGCCAGCAGCTTGACTAGCGGGGGATCCAACAATGAGCAGTTCTTC. Its translation is CASSLTSGGSNNEQFF.